The entry that follows covers one T cell receptor beta chain sequence. Antigen specificity is unknown. This sample is drawn from a study of T cells after yellow fever vaccination. Study results and caveats: Post-booster repertoires contained most primary-vaccination clones again (about 95% CD4, over 70% CD8).

MiXCR, applied by TCRdb to the 5' RACE reads, yields one record per CDR3 protein. Of 250,000 to 300,000 distinct CDR3 sequences listed, over 10% are singletons. Sequencing used CD4+ T cells sorted from PBMCs, obtained 45 days after the yellow fever booster vaccination. The receptor was derived from a man in his thirties or forties who received the YFV17D yellow fever vaccine.

CDR3 residues: CASRNSGRAETQYF. The CDR3 DNA reads as TGCGCCAGCAGGAATTCCGGGAGGGCTGAGACCCAGTACTTC. V usage is TRBV5-1 and J usage is TRBJ2-5; 8 bases are a match to TRBD2. Germline values: CDR1 SGHRS, CDR2 YFSETQ. There are 14 residues in the CDR3. V gave up 5 bases and J gave up 5 bases; unmatched junction bases: 8.